This T cell receptor beta chain came from a study of regulatory T cells in long-lasting Graves disease. Study-level information: Antithyroid drugs had been taken by newly diagnosed Graves' patients for under 3 months.

To note about this clonotype: Its antigen is undetermined.

In germline, CDR1 is MNHNS, CDR2 SASEGT. The CDR3 has 16 residues. Losses at the gene ends were 2 bases for V and 6 bases for J; bases not matched to a gene: 7. Time point denoted: newly diagnosed GD, antithyroid drugs for less than 3 months. PBMC-extracted RNA yielded the TCR library. A nine-milliliter sample of peripheral blood was drawn into EDTA tubes. Both iRepertoire HTBI primers and Arm-PCR of CDR3 regions were used to build the TCR beta libraries. In TCRdb, the multiplex PCR reads were re-called with MiXCR into one record per CDR3 protein. The sample includes 360,000 or so distinct CDR3 sequences, about 17% of them seen just once. Study-level results: Comparison showed that persistent patients shared more public clonotypes (2,741) than new patients (nearly 1,000).

These data were likewise used in another study, on T cells in Graves' hyperthyroidism and ophthalmopathy. From that paper: HTBI primers were the set used in a first-round RT-PCR of the TCR CDR3.

The chain is built from TRBV6-1 and TRBJ2-1, with 10 bases matching TRBD2. The input for sequencing was peripheral blood mononuclear cells (PBMCs), taken at new diagnosis, from a patient treated with antithyroid drugs. The clonotype was recovered from a woman aged 18-29 years with Graves disease. This CDR3 reads CASSEFGAGGPNEQFF. In DNA, the CDR3 is TGTGCCAGCAGTGAATTCGGAGCGGGAGGGCCCAATGAGCAGTTCTTC.